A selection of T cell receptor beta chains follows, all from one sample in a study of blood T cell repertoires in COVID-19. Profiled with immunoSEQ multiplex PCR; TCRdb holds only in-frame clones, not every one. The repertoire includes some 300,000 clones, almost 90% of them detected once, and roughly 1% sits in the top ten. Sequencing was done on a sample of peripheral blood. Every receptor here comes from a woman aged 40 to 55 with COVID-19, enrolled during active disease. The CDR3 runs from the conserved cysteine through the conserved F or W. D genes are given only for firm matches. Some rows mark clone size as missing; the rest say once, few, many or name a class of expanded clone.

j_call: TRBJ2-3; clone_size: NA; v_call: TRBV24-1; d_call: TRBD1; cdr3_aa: CATSESRTGGRTDTQYF; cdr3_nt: TGTGCCACCAGTGAGTCCCGGACAGGGGGGAGGACAGATACGCAGTATTTT
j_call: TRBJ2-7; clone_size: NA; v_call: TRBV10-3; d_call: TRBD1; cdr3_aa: CAIFNPGQGKPNF; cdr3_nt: TGTGCCATTTTCAACCCAGGACAGGGGAAACCAAACTTC
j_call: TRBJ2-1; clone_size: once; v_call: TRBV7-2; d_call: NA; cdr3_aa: CASSLAAPYPSSYNEQFF; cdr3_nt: TGTGCCAGCAGCTTAGCCGCCCCCTACCCGAGCTCCTACAATGAGCAGTTCTTC
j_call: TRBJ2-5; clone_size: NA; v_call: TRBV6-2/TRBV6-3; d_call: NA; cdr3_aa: CASSSFIMTSRVGETQYF; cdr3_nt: TGTGCCAGCAGTTCCTTCATCATGACTAGTAGGGTAGGAGAGACCCAGTACTTC
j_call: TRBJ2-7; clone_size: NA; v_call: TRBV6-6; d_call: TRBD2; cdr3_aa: CASSPALAGNEQYF; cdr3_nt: TGTGCCAGCAGTCCGGCGCTAGCGGGGAACGAGCAGTACTTC
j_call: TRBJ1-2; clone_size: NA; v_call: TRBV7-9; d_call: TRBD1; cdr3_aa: CASSLAGTGDGHGYTF; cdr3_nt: TGTGCCAGCAGCTTAGCGGGTACAGGGGATGGACATGGCTACACCTTC
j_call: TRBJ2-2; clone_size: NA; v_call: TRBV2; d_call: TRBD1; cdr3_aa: CASRDHRGTLTGELFF; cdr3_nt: TGTGCCAGCAGGGATCACAGGGGAACCCTCACCGGGGAGCTGTTTTTT
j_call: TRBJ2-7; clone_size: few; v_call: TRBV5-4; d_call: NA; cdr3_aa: CASSLEASVIDYEQYF; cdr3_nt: TGTGCCAGCAGCTTGGAGGCCAGCGTAATCGACTACGAGCAGTACTTC
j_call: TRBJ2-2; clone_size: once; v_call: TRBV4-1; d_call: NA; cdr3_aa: CASSQDGTGELFF; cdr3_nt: TGCGCCAGCAGCCAAGACGGGACCGGGGAGCTGTTTTTT
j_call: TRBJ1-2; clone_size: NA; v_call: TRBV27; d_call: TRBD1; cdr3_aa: CASSLEGTGGLPIYGYTF; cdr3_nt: TGTGCCAGCAGTTTAGAAGGGACAGGGGGCCTACCAATCTATGGCTACACCTTC
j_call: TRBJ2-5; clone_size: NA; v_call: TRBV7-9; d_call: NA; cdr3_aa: CASSLVGATQYF; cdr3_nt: TGTGCCAGCAGCTTAGTCGGAGCGACCCAGTACTTC
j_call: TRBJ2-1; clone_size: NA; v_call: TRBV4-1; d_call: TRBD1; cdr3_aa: CASSQGWGQGINEQFF; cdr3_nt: TGCGCCAGCAGCCAAGGGTGGGGACAGGGGATCAATGAGCAGTTCTTC
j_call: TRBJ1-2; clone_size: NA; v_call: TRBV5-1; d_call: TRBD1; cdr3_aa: CASSSRRGQGMANYGYTF; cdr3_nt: TGCGCCAGCAGCTCCCGGCGGGGACAGGGGATGGCTAACTATGGCTACACCTTC
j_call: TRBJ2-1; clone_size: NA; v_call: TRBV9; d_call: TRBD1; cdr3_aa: CASSVGGGQDEQFF; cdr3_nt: TGTGCCAGCAGCGTAGGAGGGGGCCAAGATGAGCAGTTCTTC
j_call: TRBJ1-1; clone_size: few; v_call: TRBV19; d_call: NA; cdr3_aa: CASSAAGGGRGNTEAFF; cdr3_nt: TGTGCCAGTAGTGCCGCTGGCGGGGGCCGGGGCAACACTGAAGCTTTCTTT
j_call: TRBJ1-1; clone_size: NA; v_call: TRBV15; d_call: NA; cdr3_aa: CATSRDRGTSMNTEAFF; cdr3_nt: TGTGCCACCAGCAGGGACCGGGGGACGTCCATGAACACTGAAGCTTTCTTT
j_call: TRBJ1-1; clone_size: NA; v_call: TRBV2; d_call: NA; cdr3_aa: CASMRLSAEAFF; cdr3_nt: TGTGCCAGCATGCGACTTTCGGCTGAAGCTTTCTTT
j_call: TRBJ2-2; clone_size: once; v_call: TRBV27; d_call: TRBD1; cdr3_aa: CASRKGALNTGELFF; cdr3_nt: TGTGCCAGCAGGAAGGGGGCCTTAAACACCGGGGAGCTGTTTTTT
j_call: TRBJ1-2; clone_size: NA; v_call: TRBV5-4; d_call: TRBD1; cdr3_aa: CASSPTSGTDTMGYTF; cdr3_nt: TGTGCCAGCAGCCCAACCTCCGGGACAGACACTATGGGCTACACCTTC
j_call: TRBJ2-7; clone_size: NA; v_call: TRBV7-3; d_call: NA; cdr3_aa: CASSLGLSSGYEQYF; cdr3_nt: TGTGCCAGCAGCTTAGGGCTTAGTTCCGGCTACGAGCAGTACTTC
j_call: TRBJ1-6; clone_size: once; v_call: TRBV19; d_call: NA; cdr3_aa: CASSRGAGANSPLHF; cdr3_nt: TGTGCCAGTAGTCGGGGGGCAGGGGCTAATTCACCCCTCCACTTT
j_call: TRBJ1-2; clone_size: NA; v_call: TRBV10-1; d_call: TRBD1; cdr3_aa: CASSEPGQGPRGYTF; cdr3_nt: TGCGCCAGCAGTGAGCCGGGACAGGGCCCCAGGGGCTACACCTTC
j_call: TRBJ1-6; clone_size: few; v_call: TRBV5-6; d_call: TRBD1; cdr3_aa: CASSLYRGDYNSPLHF; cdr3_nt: TGTGCCAGCAGCTTGTACAGGGGCGATTATAATTCACCCCTCCACTTT
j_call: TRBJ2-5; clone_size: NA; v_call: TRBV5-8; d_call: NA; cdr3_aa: CASSSLTGGRETQYF; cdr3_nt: TGTGCCAGCAGCTCCCTAACGGGGGGCAGGGAGACCCAGTACTTC
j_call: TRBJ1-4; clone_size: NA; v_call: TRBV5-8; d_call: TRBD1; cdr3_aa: CASRTGGSTNEKLFF; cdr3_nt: TGTGCCTCGAGGACAGGGGGATCAACTAATGAAAAACTGTTTTTT
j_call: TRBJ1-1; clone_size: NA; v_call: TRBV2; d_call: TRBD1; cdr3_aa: CASRHLTGDTEAFF; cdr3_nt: TGTGCCAGCAGGCACCTGACAGGGGACACTGAAGCTTTCTTT